Listed below are T cell receptor beta chains from one sample, sequenced in a study of CD8 T cells in Susac syndrome. One entry per CDR3 protein results from TCRdb running MiXCR on the immunoSEQ multiplex PCR reads. The table has about 190,000 distinct CDR3 sequences, over 85% seen once; the top ten hold around 0.1%. Sequenced material: CD4+ T cells from PBMCs. These receptors were obtained from a human donor in good health. Each CDR3 is given with its conserved first and last residue. A D gene is named only where the DNA matches it firmly. Only part of the rows carry a size: once, few, many, or a class if the clone is expanded.

D gene: -
V gene: TRBV7-9
J gene: TRBJ2-1
CDR3 length: 15
clone size: -
CDR3 protein: CASSTGPTSYNEQFF
CDR3 DNA: TGTGCCAGCAGCACTGGCCCTACCTCCTACAATGAGCAGTTCTTC

D gene: TRBD2
V gene: TRBV12-3/TRBV12-4
J gene: TRBJ2-5
CDR3 length: 20
clone size: -
CDR3 protein: CASSFGLAGGRTTREETQYF
CDR3 DNA: TGTGCCAGCAGTTTCGGGCTAGCGGGGGGGCGCACCACCCGCGAAGAGACCCAGTACTTC

D gene: -
V gene: TRBV2
J gene: TRBJ1-2
CDR3 length: 14
clone size: -
CDR3 protein: CASSTSNWAYGYTF
CDR3 DNA: TGTGCCAGCAGCACCTCAAATTGGGCCTATGGCTACACCTTC

D gene: TRBD1
V gene: TRBV28
J gene: TRBJ2-3
CDR3 length: 16
clone size: -
CDR3 protein: CASRLLGQGMTDTQYF
CDR3 DNA: TGTGCCAGCCGTCTGTTGGGACAGGGGATGACAGATACGCAGTATTTT

D gene: -
V gene: TRBV5-1
J gene: TRBJ1-2
CDR3 length: 13
clone size: -
CDR3 protein: CASREGQNYGYTF
CDR3 DNA: TGCGCCAGCCGAGAAGGACAGAACTATGGCTACACCTTC

D gene: -
V gene: TRBV9
J gene: TRBJ2-2
CDR3 length: 16
clone size: -
CDR3 protein: CASSVAKGLSTGELFF
CDR3 DNA: TGTGCCAGCAGCGTAGCAAAGGGTCTGAGCACCGGGGAGCTGTTTTTT

D gene: -
V gene: TRBV6-6
J gene: TRBJ1-1
CDR3 length: 14
clone size: few
CDR3 protein: CASSYGGLVTEAFF
CDR3 DNA: TGTGCCAGCAGTTACGGGGGGCTGGTTACTGAAGCTTTCTTT

D gene: -
V gene: TRBV3-1
J gene: TRBJ1-1
CDR3 length: 14
clone size: -
CDR3 protein: CASSPDSVNTEAFF
CDR3 DNA: TGTGCCAGCAGTCCGGACAGTGTGAACACTGAAGCTTTCTTT

D gene: -
V gene: TRBV3-1
J gene: TRBJ2-7
CDR3 length: 14
clone size: few
CDR3 protein: CASSQRTDRNEQYF
CDR3 DNA: TGTGCCAGCAGCCAAAGGACCGACCGAAACGAGCAGTACTTC

D gene: TRBD1
V gene: TRBV6-4
J gene: TRBJ2-1
CDR3 length: 15
clone size: once
CDR3 protein: CATTPGTGGYNEQFF
CDR3 DNA: TGTGCCACGACCCCTGGGACAGGGGGATACAATGAGCAGTTCTTC

D gene: -
V gene: TRBV5-1
J gene: TRBJ1-3
CDR3 length: 14
clone size: -
CDR3 protein: CASSLGNPGNTIYF
CDR3 DNA: TGCGCCAGCAGCTTGGGTAATCCTGGAAACACCATATATTTT

D gene: -
V gene: TRBV5-6
J gene: TRBJ2-4
CDR3 length: 16
clone size: -
CDR3 protein: CASSWGFPGAKNIQYF
CDR3 DNA: TGTGCCAGCAGCTGGGGTTTCCCCGGGGCCAAAAACATTCAGTACTTC

D gene: -
V gene: TRBV28
J gene: TRBJ2-7
CDR3 length: 12
clone size: -
CDR3 protein: CASSSVIYEQYF
CDR3 DNA: TGTGCCAGCAGTTCGGTTATCTACGAGCAGTACTTC

D gene: -
V gene: TRBV7-2
J gene: TRBJ2-1
CDR3 length: 14
clone size: -
CDR3 protein: CASSPQAGQNEQFF
CDR3 DNA: TGTGCCAGCAGCCCGCAGGCAGGGCAGAATGAGCAGTTCTTC

D gene: -
V gene: TRBV7-8
J gene: TRBJ2-3
CDR3 length: 16
clone size: -
CDR3 protein: CASSFLMRGGPDTQYF
CDR3 DNA: TGTGCCAGCAGCTTTTTGATGAGGGGGGGCCCGGATACGCAGTATTTT

D gene: -
V gene: TRBV2
J gene: TRBJ1-6
CDR3 length: 15
clone size: -
CDR3 protein: CASIDRRVGNSPLHF
CDR3 DNA: TGTGCCAGCATTGACCGGAGGGTCGGAAATTCACCCCTCCACTTT

D gene: -
V gene: TRBV29-1
J gene: TRBJ1-2
CDR3 length: 13
clone size: -
CDR3 protein: CSVPRVAKVGYTF
CDR3 DNA: TGCAGCGTTCCTCGCGTAGCGAAGGTTGGCTACACCTTC

D gene: -
V gene: TRBV12-3/TRBV12-4
J gene: TRBJ2-1
CDR3 length: 12
clone size: -
CDR3 protein: CASSGSYNEQFF
CDR3 DNA: TGTGCCAGCAGCGGCAGTTACAATGAGCAGTTCTTC

D gene: TRBD1
V gene: TRBV7-2
J gene: TRBJ1-5
CDR3 length: 17
clone size: -
CDR3 protein: CASSSGWDRHRGQPQHF
CDR3 DNA: TGTGCCAGCAGCTCGGGATGGGACAGGCATAGGGGACAGCCCCAGCATTTT

D gene: -
V gene: TRBV7-9
J gene: TRBJ2-2
CDR3 length: 14
clone size: -
CDR3 protein: CASSWGSNTGELFF
CDR3 DNA: TGTGCCAGCAGCTGGGGCTCGAACACCGGGGAGCTGTTTTTT

D gene: -
V gene: TRBV14
J gene: TRBJ2-7
CDR3 length: 15
clone size: -
CDR3 protein: CASSPKRGVSYEQYF
CDR3 DNA: TGTGCCAGCAGCCCGAAAAGGGGGGTCAGCTACGAGCAGTACTTC

D gene: TRBD1
V gene: TRBV5-1
J gene: TRBJ2-2
CDR3 length: 16
clone size: -
CDR3 protein: CASSLGRGRITGELFF
CDR3 DNA: TGCGCCAGCAGCTTGGGAAGGGGGCGAATCACCGGGGAGCTGTTTTTT

D gene: TRBD2
V gene: TRBV9
J gene: TRBJ2-3
CDR3 length: 17
clone size: -
CDR3 protein: CASSGRTSGDSTDTQYF
CDR3 DNA: TGTGCCAGCAGCGGCCGGACTAGCGGGGACAGCACAGATACGCAGTATTTT

D gene: -
V gene: TRBV7-2
J gene: TRBJ2-7
CDR3 length: 15
clone size: -
CDR3 protein: CASSLVFDSDYEQYF
CDR3 DNA: TGTGCCAGCAGCTTAGTTTTCGACTCTGACTACGAGCAGTACTTC

D gene: -
V gene: TRBV28
J gene: TRBJ2-2
CDR3 length: 15
clone size: -
CDR3 protein: CASSLLRGNTGELFF
CDR3 DNA: TGTGCCAGCAGTTTACTGCGGGGGAACACCGGGGAGCTGTTTTTT

D gene: -
V gene: TRBV3-1
J gene: TRBJ1-2
CDR3 length: 13
clone size: -
CDR3 protein: CASSHGGPYGYTF
CDR3 DNA: TGTGCCAGCAGCCACGGGGGCCCGTATGGCTACACCTTC

D gene: -
V gene: TRBV28
J gene: TRBJ2-2
CDR3 length: 12
clone size: -
CDR3 protein: CASSPPEGELFF
CDR3 DNA: TGTGCCAGCAGTCCCCCCGAGGGGGAGCTGTTTTTT

D gene: -
V gene: TRBV6-2/TRBV6-3
J gene: TRBJ2-1
CDR3 length: 13
clone size: few
CDR3 protein: CASSYVRYNEQFF
CDR3 DNA: TGTGCCAGCAGTTACGTCCGTTACAATGAGCAGTTCTTC

D gene: TRBD1
V gene: TRBV7-2
J gene: TRBJ1-5
CDR3 length: 15
clone size: -
CDR3 protein: CASSRIGQGGQPQHF
CDR3 DNA: TGTGCCAGCAGCCGAATCGGACAGGGTGGACAGCCCCAGCATTTT

D gene: -
V gene: TRBV6-6
J gene: TRBJ1-2
CDR3 length: 16
clone size: -
CDR3 protein: CASSQDPAGRGYGYTF
CDR3 DNA: TGTGCCAGCAGCCAAGATCCGGCAGGGCGGGGCTATGGCTACACCTTC

D gene: -
V gene: TRBV6-5
J gene: TRBJ1-3
CDR3 length: 19
clone size: -
CDR3 protein: CASSYFSGTRSTSGNTIYF
CDR3 DNA: TGTGCCAGCAGTTACTTCTCAGGGACTCGATCGACCTCTGGAAACACCATATATTTT

D gene: -
V gene: TRBV6-2/TRBV6-3
J gene: TRBJ1-5
CDR3 length: 18
clone size: -
CDR3 protein: CASSYSKGRGLGNQPQHF
CDR3 DNA: TGTGCCAGCAGTTACTCAAAGGGTAGGGGCCTAGGCAATCAGCCCCAGCATTTT

D gene: -
V gene: TRBV29-1
J gene: TRBJ1-2
CDR3 length: 14
clone size: -
CDR3 protein: CSVDPGKGIRGYTF
CDR3 DNA: TGCAGCGTTGACCCGGGGAAGGGGATTCGTGGCTACACCTTC

D gene: TRBD1
V gene: TRBV7-8
J gene: TRBJ1-5
CDR3 length: 15
clone size: -
CDR3 protein: CASSLAGQGDQPQHF
CDR3 DNA: TGTGCCAGCAGCTTAGCGGGACAGGGGGATCAGCCCCAGCATTTT

D gene: TRBD2
V gene: TRBV7-9
J gene: TRBJ2-5
CDR3 length: 13
clone size: -
CDR3 protein: CASSPGTRETQYF
CDR3 DNA: TGTGCCAGCAGCCCCGGGACTAGAGAGACCCAGTACTTC

D gene: TRBD1
V gene: TRBV14
J gene: TRBJ1-1
CDR3 length: 15
clone size: -
CDR3 protein: CASSQRTGQNTEAFF
CDR3 DNA: TGTGCCAGCAGCCAGCGGACAGGGCAGAACACTGAAGCTTTCTTT

D gene: TRBD2
V gene: TRBV5-1
J gene: TRBJ2-7
CDR3 length: 15
clone size: -
CDR3 protein: CASSLDGRLLGEQYF
CDR3 DNA: TGCGCCAGCAGCTTGGACGGGAGGTTATTGGGCGAGCAGTACTTC

D gene: TRBD2
V gene: TRBV7-9
J gene: TRBJ2-5
CDR3 length: 16
clone size: -
CDR3 protein: CASSLGLAGIQETQYF
CDR3 DNA: TGTGCCAGCAGCTTAGGGTTAGCGGGAATCCAAGAGACCCAGTACTTC

D gene: -
V gene: TRBV19
J gene: TRBJ1-2
CDR3 length: 13
clone size: -
CDR3 protein: CASNRAQNYGYTF
CDR3 DNA: TGTGCCAGTAACCGCGCACAGAACTATGGCTACACCTTC

D gene: -
V gene: TRBV3-1
J gene: TRBJ1-6
CDR3 length: 13
clone size: -
CDR3 protein: CASSQLYNSPLHF
CDR3 DNA: TGTGCCAGCTCACAGCTCTATAATTCACCCCTCCACTTT

D gene: -
V gene: TRBV7-9
J gene: TRBJ1-2
CDR3 length: 14
clone size: -
CDR3 protein: CASSLAAISGAYTF
CDR3 DNA: TGTGCCAGCAGCTTAGCGGCAATCTCAGGGGCCTACACCTTC

D gene: -
V gene: TRBV7-8
J gene: TRBJ1-6
CDR3 length: 14
clone size: -
CDR3 protein: CASTKDSYNSPLHF
CDR3 DNA: TGTGCCAGCACCAAGGACAGTTATAATTCACCCCTCCACTTT

D gene: -
V gene: TRBV7-8
J gene: TRBJ1-1
CDR3 length: 12
clone size: -
CDR3 protein: CASSLVRTEAFF
CDR3 DNA: TGTGCCAGCAGCTTAGTGAGGACTGAAGCTTTCTTT

D gene: -
V gene: TRBV27
J gene: TRBJ2-7
CDR3 length: 15
clone size: -
CDR3 protein: CASSLSTIGSYEQYF
CDR3 DNA: TGTGCCAGCAGTCTCTCGACGATAGGATCCTACGAGCAGTACTTC

D gene: TRBD2
V gene: TRBV11-2
J gene: TRBJ2-3
CDR3 length: 17
clone size: -
CDR3 protein: CASSLIGAGVSADTQYF
CDR3 DNA: TGTGCCAGCAGCTTAATCGGGGCGGGGGTTTCCGCAGATACGCAGTATTTT

D gene: -
V gene: TRBV7-2
J gene: TRBJ2-1
CDR3 length: 16
clone size: -
CDR3 protein: CASSLAQAANYNEQFF
CDR3 DNA: TGTGCCAGCAGCTTAGCGCAGGCGGCCAACTACAATGAGCAGTTCTTC